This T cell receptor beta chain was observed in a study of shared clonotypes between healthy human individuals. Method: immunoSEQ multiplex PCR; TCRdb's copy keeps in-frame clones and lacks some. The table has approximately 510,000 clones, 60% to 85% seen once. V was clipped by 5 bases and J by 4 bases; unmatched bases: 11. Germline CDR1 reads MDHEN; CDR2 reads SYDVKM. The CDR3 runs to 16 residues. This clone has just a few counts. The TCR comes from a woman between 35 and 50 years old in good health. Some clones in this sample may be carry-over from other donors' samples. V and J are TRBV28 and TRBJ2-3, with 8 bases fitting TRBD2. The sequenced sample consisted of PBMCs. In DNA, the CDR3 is TGTGCCAGCAGTGCAACCTTTGGCGGGAGGCCAGATACGCAGTATTTT. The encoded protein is CASSATFGGRPDTQYF.